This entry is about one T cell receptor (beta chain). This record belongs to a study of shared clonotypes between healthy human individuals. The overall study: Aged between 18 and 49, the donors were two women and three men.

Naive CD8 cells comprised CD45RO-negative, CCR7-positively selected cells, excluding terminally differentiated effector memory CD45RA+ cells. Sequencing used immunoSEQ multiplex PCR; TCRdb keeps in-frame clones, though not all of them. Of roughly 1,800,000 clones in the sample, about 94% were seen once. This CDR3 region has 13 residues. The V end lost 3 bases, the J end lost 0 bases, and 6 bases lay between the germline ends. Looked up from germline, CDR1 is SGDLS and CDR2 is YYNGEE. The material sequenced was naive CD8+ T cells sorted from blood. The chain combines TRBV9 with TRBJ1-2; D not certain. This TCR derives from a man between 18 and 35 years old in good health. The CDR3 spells CASSAAANYGYTF. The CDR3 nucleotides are TGTGCCAGCAGCGCAGCAGCTAACTATGGCTACACCTTC. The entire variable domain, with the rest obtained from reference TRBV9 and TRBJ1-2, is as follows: DSGVTQTPKHLITATGQRVTLRCSPRSGDLSVYWYQQSLDQGLQFLIQYYNGEERAKGNILERFSAQQFPDLHSELNLSSLELGDSALYFCASSAAANYGYTFGSGTRLTVV.